This TCR beta chain was recovered during a study of T cell repertoires in cytomegalovirus infection. Trimming left V 6 bases short and J 6 bases short, with 12 bases between. This CDR3 region has 12 residues. The germline CDR1 and CDR2 sequences are SQVTM and ANQGSEA. This clonotype was observed a handful of times. Each CDR3 protein gets one entry after TCRdb re-called the reads with MiXCR. The repertoire holds around 320,000 distinct CDR3 sequences, with over 7.5% as singletons. The chain uses TRBV29-1 and TRBJ2-1, with D possibly TRBD1 on 5 matching bases. The sample was PBMCs. This TCR was recovered from a human donor in good health (CMV status not recorded). Some clones in this sample may be carry-over from other donors' samples. CDR3 sequence (DNA): TGCAGCGTGAGGCGCGACAGCAATGAGCAGTTCTTC. Translating it yields CSVRRDSNEQFF.